This T cell receptor (beta chain) emerged from a study of siplizumab effects on memory and regulatory T cells. Notes on the study in general: Siplizumab conditions gave an average of around 65% Treg-derived mappable alloreactive CD4+ clones, versus 25% to 30% for controls. Researchers did not confirm the suppressive function of proliferating Tregs from siplizumab cultures.

This clone has just one count. Its antigen is currently unknown. V dropped 7 bases and J dropped 7; count of bases not matched to a gene: 5. Germline-derived CDR1 and CDR2 are SGHTA and FQGTGA. CDR3 size: 14 residues. Per sample, some 100,000 TCR templates were assayed. Profiling relied on immunoSEQ multiplex PCR, and the TCRdb table lists in-frame clones only, not all of them. The table has about 100,000 clones, 94% seen once. The genes are TRBV7-3 and TRBJ2-1; 12 bases align to TRBD2. This clonotype was obtained from a human donor in good health. Material: Tregs sorted from blood. The CDR3 region is CASKRLAGANEQFF. As DNA, the CDR3 is TGTGCCAGCAAGCGACTAGCGGGAGCGAATGAGCAGTTCTTC.